The 25 T cell receptor beta chains reported below all come from one sample, sequenced in a study of cytomegalovirus exposure and HLA in healthy donors. It was with 60 Vbeta and 13 Jbeta primers that the PCR ran. Produced via immunoSEQ multiplex PCR; TCRdb's table is partial and in-frame only. The table records 140,000 to 150,000 clones, around 72% of them present only once. What was sequenced was PBMCs. The receptors come from a man between 35 and 55 years old in good health and CMV-seronegative.

This chain joins TRBV6-1 and TRBJ2-7; 7 bases match TRBD1. Per the germline V gene, CDR1 is MNHNS and CDR2 is SASEGT. J was trimmed by 3 bases and V by 5 bases; bases with no gene match: 4. The CDR3 runs 13 residues. This chain's CDR3 is CASSTGTVYEQYF. The CDR3 bases are TGTGCCAGCAGTACAGGGACAGTCTACGAGCAGTACTTC.

This chain connects TRBV18 to TRBJ2-7, with TRBD1 matching over 7 bases. Germline trimming cut 3 bases from V and 6 bases from J; bases unmatched to any gene: 8. There are 14 residues in the CDR3. Germline V gives CDR1 KGHSH, CDR2 LQKENI. The CDR3: CASSPSQQGTEQYF. In DNA, the CDR3 is TGTGCCAGCTCACCGAGTCAACAGGGGACCGAGCAGTACTTC.

The chain employs TRBV29-1 and TRBJ2-1; D gene unclear. The CDR3 runs to 15 residues. V was cut by 3 bases and J by 5 bases, with 17 bases left in between. Germline V CDR1 and CDR2: SQVTM, ANQGSEA. The CDR3 here is CSVETLRMINNEQFF. For the CDR3, the DNA is TGCAGCGTTGAGACGCTGAGGATGATCAACAATGAGCAGTTCTTC.

The chain is built from TRBV28 and TRBJ1-5; 12 nucleotides agree with TRBD1. In germline, CDR1 is MDHEN, CDR2 SYDVKM. The CDR3 has 17 amino acids. V lost 11 bases to trimming and J lost 1 base; unmatched junction nucleotides: 12. In DNA form, the CDR3 reads TGTGCCTCTTTATCCGGGACAGGGGGCATGAGCAATCAGCCCCAGCATTTT. This encodes CASLSGTGGMSNQPQHF.

This clone is deemed medium-sized. The rearrangement joins TRBV6-1 to TRBJ1-5; 8 nucleotides agree with TRBD1. Germline assignment: CDR1 MNHNS and CDR2 SASEGT. The CDR3 runs to 15 residues. Trimming cost V 1 base and J 6 bases; bases outside gene matches: 5. CDR3 nucleotide sequence: TGTGCCAGCAGTGAAGGGGCAGGGGGCGTTCAGCCCCAGCATTTT. It translates to CASSEGAGGVQPQHF.

In DNA form, the CDR3 reads TGTGCCAGCAATCTGGGACAGGGCATAAACTATGGCTACACCTTC. Its translation is CASNLGQGINYGYTF. V gene TRBV28 combines with J gene TRBJ1-2; 9 bases are shared with TRBD1. In germline, CDR1 is MDHEN, CDR2 SYDVKM. V shed 7 bases and J 2 bases; nucleotides not matched to a gene: 8. The CDR3 spans 15 residues.

V gene TRBV11-2 combines with J gene TRBJ1-4; 7 bases agree with TRBD1. This CDR3 has 14 amino acids. J gave up 4 bases and V 5 bases, and 4 bases lay outside the gene matches. The germline V gene has CDR1 SGHAT and CDR2 FQNNGV. The CDR3 DNA is TGTGCCAGCAGCCGGGACAGCCGTAATGAAAAACTGTTTTTT. Translated: CASSRDSRNEKLFF.

V gene TRBV6-6 combines with J gene TRBJ1-2; D might be TRBD1 (6 bases). The length of the CDR3 is 15 residues. In germline, CDR1 is MNHNY, CDR2 SVGAGI (reference sequence). Trimming cost V 8 bases and J 8 bases, with 24 bases left between them. The CDR3 DNA is TGTGCCAGCGCCATCTGGCAGGGGCGATCGGGCGGCTACACCTTC. Amino acid sequence: CASAIWQGRSGGYTF.

The chain recombines TRBV6-1 with TRBJ1-2, with 7 bases identical to TRBD1. CDR3 length: 15 residues. The V and J ends lost 5 bases and 8 bases, in that order; junction bases with no gene match: 14. The germline gives CDR1 MNHNS, CDR2 SASEGT. The DNA of the CDR3 is TGTGCCAGCAGTCAAACCCAGACAGGGTTGAGGGGCTACACCTTC. Translation: CASSQTQTGLRGYTF.

The CDR3 bases are TGTGCCTGGACCCGGGGGCGGGAGCTCGACGAGCAGTACTTC. Translating it yields CAWTRGRELDEQYF. The chain is built from TRBV30 and TRBJ2-7; D is perhaps TRBD2 (7 bases). V gave up 4 bases and J gave up 5 bases, with 18 bases separating them. In germline, CDR1 is GTSNPN, CDR2 SVGIG (reference sequence). This CDR3 contains 14 residues.

The chain carries TRBV5-4 and TRBJ2-3; TRBD1 is a possible D gene (5 bases). Germline V gene data show CDR1 as SGHNT and CDR2 as YYREEE (reference sequence). The CDR3 is 13 residues long. Trimming stripped 0 bases from V and 8 bases from J, with 10 bases between. The CDR3 region is CASSLGSGATQYF. CDR3 sequence (DNA): TGTGCCAGCAGCTTGGGGTCTGGGGCTACGCAGTATTTT.

This chain connects TRBV5-1 to TRBJ1-1; D is unclear. V lost 5 bases to trimming and J lost 7 bases, with 9 bases between them. CDR3 length: 11 residues. Germline values: CDR1 SGHRS, CDR2 YFSETQ. CDR3 sequence (DNA): TGCGCCAGCAGGGTCACAGATGAAGCTTTCTTT. Its translation is CASRVTDEAFF. The full variable domain, rest sourced from reference TRBV5-1 and TRBJ1-1, is KAGVTQTPRYLIKTRGQQVTLSCSPISGHRSVSWYQQTPGQGLQFLFEYFSETQRNKGNFPGRFSGRQFSNSRSEMNVSTLELGDSALYLCASRVTDEAFFGQGTRLTVV.

This chain links TRBV11-3 with TRBJ1-1; perhaps TRBD1 as D (6 bases). Trimming removed 4 bases from V and 7 bases from J, with 16 bases in between. Germline values: CDR1 SGHNT, CDR2 YENEEA. This CDR3 is built from 14 residues. CDR3 protein: CASSSGHTRGEAFF. The DNA for the CDR3 is TGTGCCAGCAGCTCGGGACATACTAGAGGTGAAGCTTTCTTT.

This sequence joins TRBV5-8 and TRBJ1-5; 7 bases are a match to TRBD1. This CDR3 is built from 15 residues. V gave up 3 bases and J gave up 1 base; unmatched junction bases: 4. Germline-derived CDR1 and CDR2 are SGHTS and YDEGEE. CDR3 sequence (DNA): TGTGCCAGCAGCTGGGACAGCGCCAGCAATCAGCCCCAGCATTTT. Protein sequence: CASSWDSASNQPQHF. The full variable domain, its missing parts supplied by reference TRBV5-8 and TRBJ1-5, is EAGVTQSPTHLIKTRGQQATLRCSPISGHTSVYWYQQALGLGLQFLLWYDEGEERNRGNFPPRFSGRQFPNYSSELNVNALELEDSALYLCASSWDSASNQPQHFGDGTRLSIL.

The chain couples TRBV4-3 to TRBJ2-5, with 11 nucleotides matching TRBD2. Gene TRBJ2-7 matches the end of the DNA better, so the J call may be wrong. The CDR3 covers 14 residues. Per germline, CDR1 LGHNA and CDR2 YSLEER. The DNA of the CDR3 is TGCGCCAGCAGCCAGAGACTAGCGGGATACGAGCAGTACTTC. Its protein is CASSQRLAGYEQYF.

There are a few counts of this clone. The chain is built from TRBV6-5 and TRBJ2-7, with a possible D match to TRBD2 (6 bases). Germline loops: CDR1 MNHEY, CDR2 SVGAGI. The CDR3 length is 14 residues. V lost 2 bases and J lost 5, with 13 bases in between. In DNA, the CDR3 is TGTGCCAGCAGTTACCGGAGGGTATCGGACGAGCAGTACTTC. Its translation: CASSYRRVSDEQYF.

The chain has TRBV5-5 and TRBJ1-2, with D perhaps matching TRBD1 (5 bases). CDR3 length: 15 residues. CDR1 SGHKS and CDR2 YYEKEE come from the germline V gene (reference sequence). The ends were cut back, 5 bases at V and 5 bases at J, with 19 bases in the middle. For the CDR3, the DNA is TGTGCCAGCAGGTTTGGCCCGGGACTTAGTTATGGCTACACCTTC. Translating it yields CASRFGPGLSYGYTF.

The rearrangement links TRBV7-9 to TRBJ2-5; unclear D gene. The CDR3 runs 13 residues. The V and J ends lost 5 bases and 1 base respectively, with 8 bases between them. From germline, CDR1 is SEHNR and CDR2 FQNEAQ (reference sequence). This CDR3 reads CASSPHSQETQYF. The CDR3 nucleotides are TGTGCCAGCAGCCCTCATAGCCAAGAGACCCAGTACTTC.

This clone was observed a handful of times. V and J are TRBV6-5 and TRBJ2-1; 10 bases line up with TRBD2. Germline V lookup: CDR1 MNHEY, CDR2 SVGAGI. Unmatched junction bases numbered 11, after V lost 6 bases and J lost 9 bases. The CDR3 sequence is 15 residues long. CDR3 DNA sequence: TGTGCCAGCAGATCATCCCTAGCGGGAGTAAGTGAGCAGTTCTTC. Translated, it gives CASRSSLAGVSEQFF.

This chain connects TRBV9 to TRBJ2-2, with D uncertain. With 7 bases removed from V and 4 bases from J, the gap between germline ends came to 11 bases. The CDR3 loop spans 13 amino acids. Per the germline V gene, CDR1 is SGDLS and CDR2 is YYNGEE. DNA for the CDR3: TGTGCCAGCCGCGGAGCCCTCACCGGGGAGCTGTTTTTT. The encoded protein is CASRGALTGELFF.

This chain uses TRBV28 with TRBJ1-4; the D gene is possibly TRBD1 (5 bases). Trimming stripped 3 bases from V and 3 bases from J, with 11 bases between. The germline V gene encodes CDR1 MDHEN and CDR2 SYDVKM. The CDR3 spans 15 residues. The DNA of the CDR3 is TGTGCCAGCAGTTTCTTAGGGGCCGCTAATGAAAAACTGTTTTTT. It translates to CASSFLGAANEKLFF.

CDR3 loop: CASGDLVRGNQPQHF. The CDR3 nucleotides are TGTGCCAGCGGGGACTTAGTCCGCGGGAATCAGCCCCAGCATTTT. The chain carries TRBV6-5 and TRBJ1-5; maybe TRBD1 (5 bases). CDR3 length: 15 residues. In germline, CDR1 is MNHEY, CDR2 SVGAGI. V lost 8 bases, J lost 4 bases, and 18 bases lay in between.

The chain combines TRBV7-2 with TRBJ2-3, with a tentative D call TRBD2 (6 bases). CDR1 is SGHTA, CDR2 FQGNSA, per germline. This CDR3 region has 15 residues. Between the trimmed V and J ends, which lost 5 bases and 0 bases, there was a span of 12 bases. The CDR3 nucleotides are TGTGCCAGCAGCCTTCTTAGCGGTAGCACAGATACGCAGTATTTT. Residues: CASSLLSGSTDTQYF.

The J gene is TRBJ1-4, the V gene TRBV6-5, with no clear D. The CDR3 loop spans 16 amino acids. Germline V gene lookup returns CDR1 MNHEY and CDR2 SVGAGI. Trimming took 2 bases from V and 5 from J, leaving 15 bases between them. Here the CDR3 reads CASSYLSGIRNEKLFF. CDR3 nucleotide sequence: TGTGCCAGCAGTTACCTGTCAGGCATCAGGAATGAAAAACTGTTTTTT.

The V and J genes are TRBV13 and TRBJ1-1; TRBD1 aligns across 7 bases. The V segment lost 4 bases and the J segment 7 bases; nucleotides outside the gene matches: 21. The V gene's germline CDR1 is PRHDT and CDR2 FYEKMQ (reference sequence). The CDR3 is 18 residues long. The CDR3 DNA reads TGTGCCAGCAGCTCCAACCCCTACCTCTCCGGGGCAGGGGGTGAAGCTTTCTTT. As protein: CASSSNPYLSGAGGEAFF.